Listed below are T cell receptor beta chains from one sample, sequenced in a study of Tregs in tolerant kidney transplant recipients. The data were produced by immunoSEQ multiplex PCR, yet TCRdb's version contains in-frame clones alone and is incomplete. The data hold tens of thousands of clones, with over 85% observed a single time. The input for sequencing was CD4+ T cells from blood (PBMCs), taken 12 months after the transplant. These TCRs come from a human patient who received a combined kidney and bone marrow transplant. A subset of T cells may come from the graft donor. Each CDR3 is given with its conserved first and last residue. Each record gives: clone size, J gene, CDR3 length, V gene, D gene, CDR3 DNA, CDR3 protein. The D gene is left open where the match is weak. Size is stated for part of the rows, as once, few or many counts, or as a class when the clone is expanded.

. | TRBJ2-3 | 20 | TRBV4-2 | TRBD2 | TGTGCCAGCAGCCCAGAGGTGTTGGGAGCGGGACTATCTAGCACAGATACGCAGTATTTT | CASSPEVLGAGLSSTDTQYF
. | TRBJ1-5 | 15 | TRBV5-1 | TRBD1 | TGCGCCAGCAGCTTGGGGGACAGTTTCGGCCAGCCCCAGCATTTT | CASSLGDSFGQPQHF
. | TRBJ2-7 | 15 | TRBV6-4 | TRBD1 | TGTGCCAGCAGTGACTCCGGGACAGCCATCTACGAGCAGTACTTC | CASSDSGTAIYEQYF
. | TRBJ2-2 | 16 | TRBV6-5 | . | TGTGCCAGCAGTTATCGCTGGCGGGCGGACACCGGGGAGCTGTTTTTT | CASSYRWRADTGELFF
. | TRBJ2-7 | 16 | TRBV7-8 | . | TGTGCCAGCAGCCAGGGCAGGGGTAAACGGATCTACGAGCAGTACTTC | CASSQGRGKRIYEQYF
once | TRBJ2-7 | 16 | TRBV18 | . | TGTGCCAGCTCACCAGGTACGCAGACTAGCTCCTACGAGCAGTACTTC | CASSPGTQTSSYEQYF
. | TRBJ2-3 | 15 | TRBV28 | TRBD2 | TGTGCCAGCAGTTTAGGCCTAGCGGGGGGGGATACGCAGTATTTT | CASSLGLAGGDTQYF
. | TRBJ2-2 | 16 | TRBV19 | . | TGTGCCAGTAACCCTCTCGGGCGGGTGAACACCGGGGAGCTGTTTTTT | CASNPLGRVNTGELFF
. | TRBJ1-6 | 18 | TRBV28 | TRBD1 | TGTGCCAGCAGTTTTATTTGGGGGGACAGCTCCTATAATTCACCCCTCCACTTT | CASSFIWGDSSYNSPLHF
. | TRBJ2-5 | 13 | TRBV10-3 | TRBD1 | TGTGCCATCAGGCCGGGACAGATGGAGACCCAGTACTTC | CAIRPGQMETQYF
. | TRBJ2-2 | 14 | TRBV7-2 | . | TGTGCCAGCATTACCGGCAGGGCAACCGGGGAGCTGTTTTTT | CASITGRATGELFF
. | TRBJ2-3 | 15 | TRBV11-3 | . | TGTGCCAGCAGCTTAGGCGGAACTAGCACAGATACGCAGTATTTT | CASSLGGTSTDTQYF
. | TRBJ2-7 | 14 | TRBV5-4 | TRBD2 | TGTGCCAGCAGCCCGGGACTAGCGGGAGTGGAGCAGTACTTC | CASSPGLAGVEQYF
. | TRBJ1-2 | 13 | TRBV15 | . | TGTGCCACCAGCAGAGAAGCTACCTATGGCTACACCTTC | CATSREATYGYTF
. | TRBJ2-7 | 14 | TRBV13 | TRBD1 | TGTGCCAGCAGCTTTGGGGACAGGGTGTTCGAGCAGTACTTC | CASSFGDRVFEQYF
. | TRBJ2-5 | 15 | TRBV7-2 | TRBD2 | TGTGCCAGCAGCTTAGAGGCGGGGGGGCGGGAGACCCAGTACTTC | CASSLEAGGRETQYF
. | TRBJ1-2 | 15 | TRBV4-1 | . | TGCGCCAGCAGCGCACAGGCGCTAGCTAACTATGGCTACACCTTC | CASSAQALANYGYTF
. | TRBJ1-5 | 15 | TRBV4-3 | . | TGCGCCAGCAGCCTCTCGACAGGTTCGGGACAGCCCCAGCATTTT | CASSLSTGSGQPQHF